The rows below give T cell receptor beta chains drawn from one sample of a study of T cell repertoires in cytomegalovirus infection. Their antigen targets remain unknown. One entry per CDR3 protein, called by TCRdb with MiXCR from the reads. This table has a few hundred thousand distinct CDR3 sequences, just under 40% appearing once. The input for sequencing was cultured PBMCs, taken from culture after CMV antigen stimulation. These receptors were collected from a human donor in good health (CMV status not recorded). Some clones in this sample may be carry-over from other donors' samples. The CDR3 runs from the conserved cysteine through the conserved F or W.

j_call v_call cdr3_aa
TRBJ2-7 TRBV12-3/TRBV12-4 CASSSRQGFYEQYF
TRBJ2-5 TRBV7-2 CASTSGLAGETQYF
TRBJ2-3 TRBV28 CASSFSGTGRAGTDTQYF
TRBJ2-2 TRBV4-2 CASSPITGNRGALFTGELFF
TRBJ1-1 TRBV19 CASSMGGGAGNGATEAFF
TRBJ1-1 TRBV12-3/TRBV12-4 CASSLTGGSVAFF
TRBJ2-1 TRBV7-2 CASSLVEREGYNEQFF
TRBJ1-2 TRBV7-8 CASTDRRGPLAGYTF
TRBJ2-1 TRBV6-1 CASSEDVFHNEQFF
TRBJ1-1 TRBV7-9 CASSFAEANTEAFF
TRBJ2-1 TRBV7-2 CASSLGVSGVYNEQFF
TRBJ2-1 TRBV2 CASNLGANYNEQFF
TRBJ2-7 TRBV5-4 CASSFGTKLYEQYF
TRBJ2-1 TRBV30 CAWSDGLSSYNEQFF
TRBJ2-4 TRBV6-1 CASSEVGTGVNIQYF
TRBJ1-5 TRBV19 CASSIIPGSDNQPQHF
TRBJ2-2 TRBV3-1 CASRPSQGVTGELFF
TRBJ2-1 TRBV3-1 CASSHRGAYNEQFF
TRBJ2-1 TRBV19 CASSVVLAPEQFF